This T cell receptor (beta chain) was observed in a study of cytomegalovirus exposure and HLA in healthy donors. Across the whole study: Out of approximately 170 million T cells, an earlier analysis found some 110 million unique TCR beta sequences in total. Regarding the study as a whole: A link between a missense DCLRE1C variant and TCR beta V- and J-gene trimming emerged from a later analysis. When presence/absence was analysed, sequencing depth was taken to be roughly uniform across donors. Most of the TCR beta V segments (in an earlier analysis) were productive either about 87% or about 30% of the time.

Regarding this clone: Its antigen is unknown.

The PCR contained 60 Vbeta and 13 Jbeta primers. Profiled with immunoSEQ multiplex PCR; TCRdb holds only in-frame clones, not every one. The table records 45,000 to 65,000 clones, roughly 80% of them present only once. Trimming removed 4 bases from V and 1 base from J, with 15 bases in between. The CDR3 loop spans 16 amino acids. Germline CDR1 and CDR2: SGHDT and YYEEEE. The genes are TRBV5-6 and TRBJ2-1, with TRBD2 as a possible D gene (6 bases). The sample taken for sequencing was PBMCs. The sequence came from a man between 25 and 39 years old in good health and CMV-seronegative. CDR3 loop: CASSRDGGWSYNEQFF. The CDR3, as DNA: TGTGCCAGCAGCCGCGACGGGGGATGGTCCTACAATGAGCAGTTCTTC.